A single sample gave rise to the 32 T cell receptor beta chains below, sequenced in a study of blood T cell repertoires in COVID-19. The method was immunoSEQ multiplex PCR; TCRdb's version includes in-frame clones alone and lacks a portion of them. Of approximately 200,000 clones in the sample, around 86% were seen once. Source material: PBMCs or T cells enriched from blood (not recorded which). All receptors derive from a woman aged 30 to 39 who had recovered from COVID-19.

The chain links TRBV7-9 to TRBJ2-5; 8 bases align to TRBD2. V lost 5 bases to trimming and J lost 7 bases; unmatched junction nucleotides: 9. The germline V gene encodes CDR1 SEHNR and CDR2 FQNEAQ (reference sequence). The CDR3 extends over 14 amino acids. The CDR3 DNA sequence: TGTGCCAGCAGCCCTCAGGGGCGGGAGGTGACCCAGTACTTC. Translated, it gives CASSPQGREVTQYF.

This clone was counted once. The chain combines TRBV4-1 with TRBJ1-1; D is perhaps TRBD1 (6 bases). This CDR3 contains 13 residues. V shed 3 bases and J shed 4 bases, with 9 bases lying between them. Germline CDR1 and CDR2: MGHRA and YSYEKL. CDR3 DNA sequence: TGCGCCAGCAGCCAGAAAGGGGGCACTGAAGCTTTCTTT. Translation gives CASSQKGGTEAFF.

V gene TRBV18 combines with J gene TRBJ1-6, with 9 nucleotides matching TRBD1. The germline gives CDR1 KGHSH, CDR2 LQKENI. This CDR3 contains 17 residues. After removal of 4 bases from V and 10 bases from J, the junction contained 14 bases not matched to a gene. In DNA form, the CDR3 reads TGTGCCAGCTCACGCTCTAACTCCGGGACAGGGAACTCACCCCTCCACTTT. This codes for CASSRSNSGTGNSPLHF.

This chain connects TRBV19 to TRBJ2-2, with 9 bases that match TRBD1. The V segment lost 1 base and the J segment 6 bases; nucleotides outside the gene matches: 6. The CDR3 contains 16 residues. Germline values: CDR1 LNHDA, CDR2 SQIVND (reference sequence). The CDR3 spells CASSIGTGVLAGELFF. In DNA, the CDR3 is TGTGCCAGTAGTATAGGGACAGGGGTGTTGGCCGGGGAGCTGTTTTTT. Full variable domain (remainder filled in from reference TRBV19 and TRBJ2-2): DGGITQSPKYLFRKEGQNVTLSCEQNLNHDAMYWYRQDPGQGLRLIYYSQIVNDFQKGDIAEGYSVSREKKESFPLTVTSAQKNPTAFYLCASSIGTGVLAGELFFGEGSRLTVL.

The chain couples TRBV28 to TRBJ1-3; 7 nucleotides match TRBD1. Germline CDR1 is MDHEN and CDR2 is SYDVKM. After removal of 6 bases from V and 3 bases from J, the junction contained 5 bases not matched to a gene. CDR3 length equals 14 residues. CDR3: CASRETGSGNTIYF. The CDR3 DNA is TGTGCCAGCAGGGAGACAGGGAGTGGAAACACCATATATTTT.

CDR3 bases: TGCGCCAGCAGCGAGGACAGTAGTAGGTATCAGCCCCAGCATTTT. The encoded protein is CASSEDSSRYQPQHF. This chain connects TRBV5-1 to TRBJ1-5; tentative D call: TRBD1 (6 bases). The CDR3 loop spans 15 amino acids. Trimming shortened V by 4 bases and J by 5 bases, and 16 bases separated the two germline ends. Germline V CDR1 and CDR2: SGHRS, YFSETQ.

CDR3 amino acids: CASSFGGTGTLFF. As DNA, the CDR3 is TGTGCCAGCAGTTTTGGGGGGACAGGGACACTGTTTTTT. The V and J genes are TRBV27 and TRBJ1-4; 9 bases are shared with TRBD1. This CDR3 is 13 amino acids long. Germline trimming cut 3 bases from V and 13 bases from J; bases unmatched to any gene: 6. Looked up from germline, CDR1 is MNHEY and CDR2 is SMNVEV (reference sequence).

J is TRBJ2-3 and V is TRBV9, with 7 bases aligning to TRBD2. With V trimmed by 0 bases and J by 5 bases, 9 bases remained unmatched. CDR3 length equals 16 residues. Per the germline V gene, CDR1 is SGDLS and CDR2 is YYNGEE. The CDR3 DNA follows: TGTGCCAGCAGCGTAGGCCTAGCGGTGGTGATAGATACGCAGTATTTT. This gives the protein CASSVGLAVVIDTQYF.

The sample holds one count of this clone. The chain couples TRBV28 to TRBJ2-7, with 7 bases lining up with TRBD2. Germline V gene sequence: CDR1 MDHEN, CDR2 SYDVKM. Trimming at V came to 10 bases and at J to 0 bases, leaving 6 bases not matched to a gene. This CDR3 has 13 amino acids. The CDR3 DNA reads TGTGCCACCCGGGAGGTTCGCTCCTACGAGCAGTACTTC. Translated: CATREVRSYEQYF.

This rearrangement joins TRBV3-1 (or the pseudogene TRBV3-2) to TRBJ1-1; TRBD1 aligns across 12 bases. V was clipped by 3 bases and J by 0 bases; unmatched bases: 2. Germline V gives CDR1 LGHDT, CDR2 YNNKEL (reference sequence). The CDR3 extends over 16 amino acids. Here the CDR3 DNA reads TGTGCCAGCAGCCACGGGACAGGGGGCTTGAACACTGAAGCTTTCTTT. This encodes CASSHGTGGLNTEAFF.

J is TRBJ2-7 and V is TRBV9, with a possible D match to TRBD1 (5 bases). The germline V gene encodes CDR1 SGDLS and CDR2 YYNGEE. With 3 bases removed from V and 6 bases from J, the gap between germline ends came to 16 bases. This CDR3 spans 14 amino acids. CDR3 loop: CASSGGSRGSEQYF. The CDR3 DNA follows: TGTGCCAGCAGCGGGGGCTCAAGGGGATCCGAGCAGTACTTC.

This clone was detected a few times. The chain uses TRBV6-5 and TRBJ1-5, with a possible D match to TRBD1 (6 bases). Trimming pared 8 bases from V and 8 bases from J, leaving 19 bases between. Germline CDR1 and CDR2: MNHEY and SVGAGI. CDR3 length: 14 amino acids. DNA for the CDR3: TGTGCCAGCTCCCTTTCGGGGGGGCGCGAGCCCCAGCATTTT. Protein: CASSLSGGREPQHF.

As for this clone: The sample contains more than one DNA sequence encoding this CDR3. J is TRBJ1-2 and V is TRBV6-5, with a possible D match to TRBD1 (6 bases). The germline gives CDR1 MNHEY, CDR2 SVGAGI. Trimming removed 0 bases from V and 4 bases from J, with 6 bases in between. This CDR3 spans 13 amino acids. The CDR3 loop is CASSYSDSYGYTF. Here the CDR3 DNA reads TGTGCCAGCAGTTACTCGGACAGCTATGGCTACACCTTC.

The chain has TRBV7-9 and TRBJ2-5; 13 nucleotides match TRBD2. This CDR3 spans 17 amino acids. The germline V gene has CDR1 SEHNR and CDR2 FQNEAQ (reference sequence). V lost 1 base, J lost 2 bases, and 4 bases stayed unmatched. CDR3 in amino acids: CASSLDGTSGDQETQYF. The DNA for the CDR3 is TGTGCCAGCAGCTTAGATGGGACTAGCGGGGATCAAGAGACCCAGTACTTC.

This rearrangement joins TRBV14 to TRBJ2-7; the D gene is possibly TRBD2 (5 bases). This CDR3 is built from 16 residues. The V end was cut by 0 bases, the J end by 0 bases, with 12 bases between. Germline assignment: CDR1 SGHDN and CDR2 FVKESK. The CDR3, as DNA: TGTGCCAGCAGCCAAGATAACAAGCGGAGCTCCTACGAGCAGTACTTC. Protein sequence: CASSQDNKRSSYEQYF.

The CDR3 region has the DNA TGCGCCAGCAGCAGGGACTCTACGAGCACAGATACGCAGTATTTT. Translation: CASSRDSTSTDTQYF. V and J are TRBV5-1 and TRBJ2-3; D possibly corresponds to TRBD2 (6 bases). The germline V gene has CDR1 SGHRS and CDR2 YFSETQ. V was shortened by 4 bases and J by 0 bases, with 12 bases between the two germline ends. The CDR3 runs to 15 residues.

V is TRBV3-1 (or the pseudogene TRBV3-2) and J is TRBJ1-4; no definite D call. V was pared by 0 bases and J by 4 bases, with 15 bases between. Germline-derived CDR1 and CDR2 are LGHDT and YNNKEL (reference sequence). This CDR3 region has 17 residues. CDR3 sequence: CASSQDWENSGNEKLFF. The CDR3 nucleotides read TGTGCCAGCAGCCAAGATTGGGAAAACAGCGGTAATGAAAAACTGTTTTTT.

The J gene is TRBJ2-3, the V gene TRBV5-1; the D is unclear. This CDR3 has 16 residues. V shed 0 bases and J shed 1 base, with 12 bases lying between them. Germline CDR1 is SGHRS and CDR2 is YFSETQ. The CDR3 DNA is TGCGCCAGCAGCTTGGGAAGGCTTGGAGGCACAGATACGCAGTATTTT. It is translated as CASSLGRLGGTDTQYF.

The J gene is TRBJ2-3, the V gene TRBV7-2, with D uncertain. Trimming stripped 1 base from V and 0 bases from J, with 20 bases between. In germline, CDR1 is SGHTA, CDR2 FQGNSA. The CDR3 length is 19 residues. Here the CDR3 reads CASSLVYDIGITSTDTQYF. The CDR3 DNA is TGTGCCAGCAGCTTAGTTTACGACATAGGTATTACTAGCACAGATACGCAGTATTTT.

The chain has TRBV18 and TRBJ2-7; D gene ambiguous. V lost 3 bases, J lost 6 bases, and 15 bases lay in between. This CDR3 contains 14 residues. CDR1 KGHSH and CDR2 LQKENI come from the germline V gene. CDR3 residues: CASSPAARPGEQYF. CDR3 coding DNA: TGTGCCAGCTCACCTGCGGCTCGTCCGGGCGAGCAGTACTTC.

The chain carries TRBV28 and TRBJ2-3; 9 nucleotides line up with TRBD1. The germline V gene has CDR1 MDHEN and CDR2 SYDVKM. V was pared by 4 bases and J by 2 bases, with 10 bases of the junction left unmatched. The CDR3 totals 17 residues. CDR3 sequence: CASSSDRGRPATDTQYF. The CDR3 DNA reads TGTGCCAGCAGTTCGGACAGGGGTAGGCCGGCCACAGATACGCAGTATTTT.

CDR3 sequence (DNA): TGCGCCAGCAGCACGGGACAGGGGGGAATCAATGAGCAGTTCTTC. Protein: CASSTGQGGINEQFF. The V and J genes are TRBV5-1 and TRBJ2-1; 11 bases match TRBD1. This CDR3 is built from 15 residues. V dropped 4 bases and J dropped 6; count of bases not matched to a gene: 6. CDR1 and CDR2 (germline): SGHRS, YFSETQ. Full variable domain (outside the CDR3, taken from reference TRBV5-1 and TRBJ2-1): KAGVTQTPRYLIKTRGQQVTLSCSPISGHRSVSWYQQTPGQGLQFLFEYFSETQRNKGNFPGRFSGRQFSNSRSEMNVSTLELGDSALYLCASSTGQGGINEQFFGPGTRLTVL.

The chain has TRBV7-3 and TRBJ2-1, with a tentative D call TRBD2 (5 bases). Germline assignment: CDR1 SGHTA and CDR2 FQGTGA. The CDR3 consists of 14 residues. The V end lost 5 bases, the J end lost 3 bases, and 11 bases lay between the germline ends. The CDR3 DNA sequence: TGTGCCAGCAGCCCAGCGGCAGGCTACAATGAGCAGTTCTTC. This sequence encodes CASSPAAGYNEQFF.

The chain is built from TRBV5-6 and TRBJ2-6; 7 bases line up with TRBD2. The CDR3 is 17 residues long. V shed 0 bases, J shed 3 bases, and the junction held 6 bases outside the gene matches. Germline loops: CDR1 SGHDT, CDR2 YYEEEE. CDR3 coding DNA: TGTGCCAGCAGCTTGGGGCAGGGACTAAGTGGGGCCAACGTCCTGACTTTC. Translating gives CASSLGQGLSGANVLTF.

The rearrangement joins TRBV2 to TRBJ2-1; 12 bases fit TRBD2. The CDR3 runs to 17 residues. The germline CDR1 and CDR2 sequences are SNHLY and FYNNEI. The junction had 10 bases not matched to a gene; V was cut back by 1 base and J by 9 bases. The CDR3 protein is CASSEGVSSGRVGEQFF. In DNA, the CDR3 is TGTGCCAGCAGTGAAGGAGTGTCTAGCGGGAGGGTAGGTGAGCAGTTCTTC. The complete variable domain, with remaining parts taken from reference TRBV2 and TRBJ2-1, reads EPEVTQTPSHQVTQMGQEVILRCVPISNHLYFYWYRQILGQKVEFLVSFYNNEISEKSEIFDDQFSVERPDGSNFTLKIRSTKLEDSAMYFCASSEGVSSGRVGEQFFGPGTRLTVL.

The rearrangement links TRBV10-3 to TRBJ2-5, with 10 bases identical to TRBD2. CDR1 and CDR2 (germline): ENHRY, SYGVKD. This CDR3 has 18 residues. Trimming cost V 2 bases and J 7 bases; bases outside gene matches: 16. CDR3 residues: CAISEGDSGRKLVRTQYF. Written as DNA, the CDR3 is TGTGCCATCAGTGAGGGGGATAGCGGGAGGAAATTGGTTAGGACCCAGTACTTC.

This chain joins TRBV29-1 and TRBJ2-7, with D perhaps TRBD2 (6 bases). The V end lost 4 bases, the J end lost 8 bases, and 24 bases lay between the germline ends. CDR3 length: 15 amino acids. CDR1 is SQVTM, CDR2 ANQGSEA, per germline. CDR3 amino acids: CSVAEQAAGSPKQYF. The CDR3 DNA is TGCAGCGTTGCTGAACAGGCGGCGGGATCCCCAAAGCAGTACTTC.

About this clone itself: This CDR3 is also generated by other DNA sequences in the sample. This chain joins TRBV11-1 and TRBJ2-5; 9 bases are shared with TRBD1. CDR1 SGHAT and CDR2 FQDESV come from the germline V gene (reference sequence). J lost 5 bases, V lost 5 bases, and 3 bases had no gene match. This CDR3 contains 13 residues. The chain's CDR3 is CASSLGQGETQYF. DNA for the CDR3: TGTGCCAGCAGCCTAGGACAGGGGGAGACCCAGTACTTC.

This sequence joins TRBV19 and TRBJ1-5, with 9 positions matching TRBD1. The V and J ends lost 5 bases and 0 bases, in that order; junction bases with no gene match: 11. The CDR3 totals 18 residues. Looked up from germline, CDR1 is LNHDA and CDR2 is SQIVND (reference sequence). In DNA form, the CDR3 reads TGTGCCAGTAGTGGACAGGGGCCCCATTCTTATAGCAATCAGCCCCAGCATTTT. Translating gives CASSGQGPHSYSNQPQHF. The full variable domain, in which reference TRBV19 and TRBJ1-5 provide the parts outside the CDR3, is DGGITQSPKYLFRKEGQNVTLSCEQNLNHDAMYWYRQDPGQGLRLIYYSQIVNDFQKGDIAEGYSVSREKKESFPLTVTSAQKNPTAFYLCASSGQGPHSYSNQPQHFGDGTRLSIL.

V gene TRBV28 combines with J gene TRBJ2-1; TRBD2 aligns across 11 bases. Germline values: CDR1 MDHEN, CDR2 SYDVKM. V shed 3 bases, J shed 1 base, and the junction held 14 bases outside the gene matches. The CDR3 has 20 amino acids. The DNA for the CDR3 is TGTGCCAGCAGTTTTACCTTGGGTAGCGGGAGGGAGGGGTCCTACAATGAGCAGTTCTTC. Translated: CASSFTLGSGREGSYNEQFF.

This clone has a handful of counts. The CDR3 protein is CASSSSPGTEKNTEAFF. In DNA form, the CDR3 reads TGTGCCAGTAGTTCTTCGCCTGGGACAGAGAAGAACACTGAAGCTTTCTTT. The chain recombines TRBV19 with TRBJ1-1, with TRBD1 matching over 7 bases. V shed 5 bases, J shed 1 base, and the junction held 13 bases outside the gene matches. CDR3 length equals 17 residues. CDR1 is LNHDA and CDR2 is SQIVND in the germline V gene (reference sequence).

The V and J genes are TRBV30 and TRBJ2-7, with 7 bases aligning to TRBD2. Trimming removed 0 bases from V and 7 bases from J; junction bases left unmatched: 3. The germline V gene encodes CDR1 GTSNPN and CDR2 SVGIG (reference sequence). The CDR3 covers 12 residues. CDR3 sequence reads: CAWSVTGGEQYF. The CDR3 region has the DNA TGTGCCTGGAGTGTAACGGGGGGAGAGCAGTACTTC.